This paragraph covers one T cell receptor (beta chain) sequence. A read error may account for a junction end that differs from germline. This specimen comes from a study of blood T cells in healthy people across ages. A second about 6 to 12 cycle PCR used barcoded and J-beta primers. The authors tagged each cDNA molecule using a template-switch adaptor with 12 random nucleotides. TCRdb itself ran the 5' RACE reads through MiXCR, one entry per CDR3 protein. The sample records about 570,000 distinct CDR3 sequences, 25% to 30% being singletons. Germline CDR1 and CDR2: SGHTA and FQGNSA. CDR3 size: 15 residues.

Specimen: blood. The TCR comes from a woman between 70 and 85 years old in good health. The genes are TRBV7-2 and TRBJ1-5; TRBD1 aligns across 11 bases. Here the CDR3 DNA reads TGTGCCAGCAGGTTAGGGACAGGGGGGGCTCAGCCCCAGCATTTT. Residues: CASRLGTGGAQPQHF.